The text below deals with one TCR beta chain. The CDR3 sequence is 13 residues long. Germline assignment: CDR1 MNHEY and CDR2 SVGAGI. V lost 0 bases and J lost 5, with 7 bases in between. This record comes from a study of T cell responses to AZD1222 COVID-19 vaccine. Measured with immunoSEQ multiplex PCR; TCRdb has only the in-frame clones, and not every one. Of 200,000 to 250,000 clones listed, about 95% were seen once; the top ten hold over 1.5%. Sequencing used peripheral blood, obtained 28 days after the second dose of the MenACWY control vaccine. The chain couples TRBV6-5 to TRBJ1-2; no firm D call. This clonotype originated in an adult who received the MenACWY meningococcal vaccine as a control. This CDR3 is CASSYSAAYGYTF. The CDR3, as DNA: TGTGCCAGCAGTTACTCGGCGGCATATGGCTACACCTTC.